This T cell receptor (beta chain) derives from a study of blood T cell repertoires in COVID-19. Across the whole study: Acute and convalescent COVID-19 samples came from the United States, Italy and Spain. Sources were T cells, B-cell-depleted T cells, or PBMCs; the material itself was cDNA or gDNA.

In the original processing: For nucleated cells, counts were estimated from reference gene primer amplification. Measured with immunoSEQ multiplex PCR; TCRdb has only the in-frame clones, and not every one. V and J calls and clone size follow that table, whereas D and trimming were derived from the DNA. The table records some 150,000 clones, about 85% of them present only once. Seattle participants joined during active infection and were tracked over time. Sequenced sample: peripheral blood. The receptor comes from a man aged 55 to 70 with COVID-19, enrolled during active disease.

This CDR3 reads CASSPIAGGTGELFF. For the CDR3, the DNA is TGTGCCAGCAGTCCGATAGCGGGAGGAACCGGGGAGCTGTTTTTT. The V call is TRBV6-4, the J call TRBJ2-2; TRBD2 aligns across 10 bases. Germline V lookup: CDR1 MRHNA, CDR2 SNTAGT. Losses at the gene ends were 5 bases for V and 5 bases for J; bases not matched to a gene: 5. CDR3 length: 15 residues.